Listed below are T cell receptor beta chains from one sample, sequenced in a study of blood T cell repertoires in COVID-19. TCRdb's copy holds only in-frame clones and misses some; the assay was immunoSEQ multiplex PCR. This sample yields some 180,000 clones, of which around 81% are seen a single time; approximately 10% belongs to the top ten. Material: peripheral blood. The receptors here all came from a man aged 70-80 years with active or convalescent COVID-19. Both conserved end residues are part of each CDR3. The order of the fields is V gene, J gene, CDR3 protein.

V: TRBV29-1
J: TRBJ2-7
CDR3: CSAARGRAYEQYF

V: TRBV28
J: TRBJ2-7
CDR3: CAAGGELYEQYF

V: TRBV6-4
J: TRBJ2-2
CDR3: CASSRQGMDTGELFF

V: TRBV5-5
J: TRBJ1-5
CDR3: CASSLRSGGQSNQPQHF

V: TRBV11-3
J: TRBJ1-1
CDR3: CASSQQGDTEAFF

V: TRBV18
J: TRBJ2-7
CDR3: CASSPLGTGAREQYF

V: TRBV2
J: TRBJ1-4
CDR3: CASAKGQGGEKLFF

V: TRBV15
J: TRBJ2-5
CDR3: CATSRSSPGAGGPDGTQYF

V: TRBV5-8
J: TRBJ1-1
CDR3: CASSPATGQGPEAFF

V: TRBV29-1
J: TRBJ2-3
CDR3: CSVGREGGRTDTQYF

V: TRBV19
J: TRBJ2-1
CDR3: CASSIVGTLYNEQFF

V: TRBV7-9
J: TRBJ2-1
CDR3: CASSLAGGNEQFF

V: TRBV19
J: TRBJ1-2
CDR3: CASSPSVAYYGYTF

V: TRBV5-1
J: TRBJ2-7
CDR3: CASSPGGGVAYEQYF

V: TRBV9
J: TRBJ2-3
CDR3: CASSPTSGYTDTQYF

V: TRBV3-1/TRBV3-2
J: TRBJ2-3
CDR3: CASRGQTSTDTQYF

V: TRBV7-6
J: TRBJ1-1
CDR3: CASSPQSAGASEAFF

V: TRBV2
J: TRBJ1-5
CDR3: CASTPRGGEVNQPQHF

V: TRBV7-6
J: TRBJ2-3
CDR3: CASSHRGTDTQYF

V: TRBV19
J: TRBJ2-1
CDR3: CAIRGNGRANEQFF

V: TRBV6-2/TRBV6-3
J: TRBJ1-1
CDR3: CASSLVNTEAFF

V: TRBV5-4
J: TRBJ2-3
CDR3: CASSSGQVTDTQYF

V: TRBV6-5
J: TRBJ2-5
CDR3: CASSYPGAGETQYF

V: TRBV18
J: TRBJ2-3
CDR3: CASSLPWGENTDTQYF

V: TRBV18
J: TRBJ2-2
CDR3: CASSHTSVNTGELFF

V: TRBV9
J: TRBJ2-1
CDR3: CASSVASDNEQFF

V: TRBV2
J: TRBJ2-1
CDR3: CAIHDEQFF

V: TRBV4-3
J: TRBJ1-5
CDR3: CASSQESHPSNQPQHF

V: TRBV5-1
J: TRBJ1-3
CDR3: CASTTGVLGNTIYF

V: TRBV7-9
J: TRBJ1-4
CDR3: CASSSGWTGGIATNEKLFF

V: TRBV29-1
J: TRBJ2-1
CDR3: CSVEGGRTSGREEQFF

V: TRBV7-9
J: TRBJ1-1
CDR3: CASSFVAENTEAFF

V: TRBV3-1/TRBV3-2
J: TRBJ2-2
CDR3: CASSAWDRGLIGELFF

V: TRBV5-4
J: TRBJ1-3
CDR3: CASSLPGDGNTIYF

V: TRBV30
J: TRBJ2-7
CDR3: CAWSVGAGQAHEQYF

V: TRBV5-1
J: TRBJ2-3
CDR3: CASSLVGQGAGDTQYF

V: TRBV28
J: TRBJ2-5
CDR3: CASSQGGTGGRETQYF

V: TRBV18
J: TRBJ2-1
CDR3: CASSPTADYQFF

V: TRBV27
J: TRBJ1-5
CDR3: CASSTDDTYSNQPQHF

V: TRBV18
J: TRBJ2-3
CDR3: CASSPWTSGGKSTDTQYF

V: TRBV12-3/TRBV12-4
J: TRBJ1-2
CDR3: CASSFLSGVGYTF

V: TRBV7-2
J: TRBJ2-1
CDR3: CASSQYGINSYNEQFF

V: TRBV5-1
J: TRBJ2-7
CDR3: CASSSGQGSYEQYF

V: TRBV6-6
J: TRBJ1-3
CDR3: CASSYSMSSGNTIYF

V: TRBV11-2
J: TRBJ2-7
CDR3: CASSLEKTSGSYEQYF

V: TRBV10-1
J: TRBJ1-1
CDR3: CASSEFSRGTEAFF

V: TRBV7-9
J: TRBJ2-1
CDR3: CASSLAPTSGSDEQFF

V: TRBV4-3
J: TRBJ2-7
CDR3: CASSQDLRTELTYEQYF

V: TRBV28
J: TRBJ2-5
CDR3: CASSTAGTGEQETQYF

V: TRBV7-6
J: TRBJ2-1
CDR3: CASSLVQAPYNEQFF

V: TRBV11-2
J: TRBJ2-7
CDR3: CASSLIGQRYEQYF